The rows below give T cell receptor beta chains drawn from one sample of a study of blood T cell repertoires in COVID-19. The repertoire was sequenced with immunoSEQ multiplex PCR; TCRdb's copy has only in-frame clones and lacks some. The repertoire has 240,000 or so clones, around 80% of them found once; the top ten carry 1.5% to 2%. The sequenced material came from peripheral blood. The receptor source for this set is a woman of 80 years or more with acute or convalescent COVID-19. Both conserved end residues are part of each CDR3. Each record gives: V gene, J gene, D gene, CDR3 DNA, CDR3 protein. D genes are given only for firm matches.

>TRBV7-6|TRBJ2-7|TRBD2
TGTGCCAGCAGCCCGGCGGGGGACGGCTCCTACGAGCAGTACTTC
CASSPAGDGSYEQYF
>TRBV19|TRBJ1-1|NA
TGTGCCAGTAGTATAGGACAGAACAGGTTCACTGAAGCTTTCTTT
CASSIGQNRFTEAFF
>TRBV27|TRBJ1-5|NA
TGTGCCAGCGGACTATATAGCAATCAGCCCCAGCATTTT
CASGLYSNQPQHF
>TRBV7-9|TRBJ1-1|NA
TGTGCCAGCAGCCCCAGCACTGAAGCTTTCTTT
CASSPSTEAFF
>TRBV12-3/TRBV12-4|TRBJ1-2|TRBD1
TGTGCCAGCAGAATGGGACAGGACGATGGCTACACCTTC
CASRMGQDDGYTF
>TRBV29-1|TRBJ1-2|NA
TGCAGCGTTGGGCAGGGGCCCCAGAGGGGCTACACCTTC
CSVGQGPQRGYTF
>TRBV23-1|TRBJ1-4|NA
TGCGCCAGCAGTCACCGACAGATTCGGAATGAAAAACTGTTTTTT
CASSHRQIRNEKLFF
>TRBV6-6|TRBJ1-1|TRBD1
TGTGCCAGCAGTTTCCCACAGGGGGGCACTGAAGCTTTCTTT
CASSFPQGGTEAFF
>TRBV14|TRBJ1-5|TRBD1
TGTGCCAGCAGACGTTTTCCGGGACAGATAATGTATAGCAATCAGCCCCAGCATTTT
CASRRFPGQIMYSNQPQHF
>TRBV18|TRBJ1-5|NA
TGTGCCAGCTCACCCGGACAGAGCAATCAGCCCCAGCATTTT
CASSPGQSNQPQHF
>TRBV30|TRBJ1-6|NA
TGTGCCTGGAGGGGGGAGGGCTCTTCACCCCTCCACTTT
CAWRGEGSSPLHF
>TRBV18|TRBJ1-2|NA
TGTGCCAGCTCACCTTCCGAGGAGGGGCTCTATGGCTACACCTTC
CASSPSEEGLYGYTF
>TRBV7-2|TRBJ2-1|TRBD2
TGTGCCAGCAGCCTCTATGCGACTAGCGGGAGTTGGATGCAGTTCTTC
CASSLYATSGSWMQFF
>TRBV6-2/TRBV6-3|TRBJ2-5|TRBD1
TGTGCCAGCAGTCCCGGGACAGGTTTGAGGGAGACCCAGTACTTC
CASSPGTGLRETQYF
>TRBV28|TRBJ2-2|TRBD2
TGTGCCAGCAGTCCATCAGCGGGAACCGGGGAGCTGTTTTTT
CASSPSAGTGELFF
>TRBV6-4|TRBJ1-2|TRBD1
TGTGCCAGCAGACAAGAGGACGGGACAGCATATGGCTACACCTTC
CASRQEDGTAYGYTF
>TRBV6-6|TRBJ1-2|NA
TGTGCCAGCACCGATTACCGGGGGGCGCAGGGCTACACCTTC
CASTDYRGAQGYTF
>TRBV5-4|TRBJ2-5|TRBD2
TGTGCCAGCAGCCCTAGCGGGGGAGATCTCGAGACCCAGTACTTC
CASSPSGGDLETQYF
>TRBV7-2|TRBJ1-5|NA
TGTGCCAGCAGCCCAGAAAGGGGTAGACAGGGCAATCAGCCCCAGCATTTT
CASSPERGRQGNQPQHF
>TRBV12-5|TRBJ1-6|TRBD1
TGTGCTAGTGGGCTACAGGGGAGCTCCTATAATTCACCCCTCCACTTT
CASGLQGSSYNSPLHF
>TRBV15|TRBJ2-5|TRBD2
TGTGCCACCAGCGGGGGCGGACTAGCGGGAGAGACCCAGTACTTC
CATSGGGLAGETQYF